This T cell receptor (beta chain) appears in the sequencing data of a study of shared clonotypes between healthy human individuals. Broader study findings: Limited genetic and exposure-history diversity came from having few donors. Around 5% was the fraction of naive CD4 clonotypes found shared across four donors.

This CDR3 has 15 residues. J was trimmed by 2 bases and V by 5 bases; bases with no gene match: 7. Germline V CDR1 and CDR2: SEHNR, FQNEAQ (reference sequence). Sorted-subset replicate PCRs used around 200 ng DNA, about 30,000 T cell genomes. Assay: immunoSEQ multiplex PCR; the TCRdb copy retains only in-frame clones and omits some. The table includes about 2 million clones, less than 95% detected once. CD45RO negativity and positive selection for CCR7 defined naive CD8 cells, a population that excluded terminally differentiated effector memory CD45RA+ cells. Details on this clone: No antigen is known for it.

The V gene is TRBV7-9, the J gene TRBJ2-7, with 9 bases that match TRBD2. Sequencing input: naive CD8+ T cells sorted from blood. The TCR was taken from a man younger than 30 in good health. CDR3 nucleotide sequence: TGTGCCAGCAGCAAGTTAGCGGGAGTACCCTACGAGCAGTACTTC. Encoded protein: CASSKLAGVPYEQYF.